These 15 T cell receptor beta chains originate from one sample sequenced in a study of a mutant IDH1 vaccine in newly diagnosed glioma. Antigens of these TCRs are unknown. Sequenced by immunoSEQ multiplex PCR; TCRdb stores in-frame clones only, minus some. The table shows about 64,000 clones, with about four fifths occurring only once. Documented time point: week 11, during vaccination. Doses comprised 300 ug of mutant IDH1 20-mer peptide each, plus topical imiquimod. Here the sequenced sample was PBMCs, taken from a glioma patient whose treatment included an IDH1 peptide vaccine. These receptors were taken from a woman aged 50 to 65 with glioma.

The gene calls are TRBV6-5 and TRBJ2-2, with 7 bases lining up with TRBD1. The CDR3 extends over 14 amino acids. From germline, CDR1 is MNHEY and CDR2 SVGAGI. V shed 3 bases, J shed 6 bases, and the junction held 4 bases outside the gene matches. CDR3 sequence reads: CASSYRQGAGELFF. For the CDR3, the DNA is TGTGCCAGCAGTTATCGCCAGGGGGCCGGGGAGCTGTTTTTT.

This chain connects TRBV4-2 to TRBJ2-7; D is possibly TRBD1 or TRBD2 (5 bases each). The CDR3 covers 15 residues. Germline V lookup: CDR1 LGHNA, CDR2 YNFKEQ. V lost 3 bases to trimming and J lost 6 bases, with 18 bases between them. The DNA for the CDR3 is TGTGCCAGCAGCCATGAGGGTTCAGGGAAGGCCGAGCAGTACTTC. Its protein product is CASSHEGSGKAEQYF.

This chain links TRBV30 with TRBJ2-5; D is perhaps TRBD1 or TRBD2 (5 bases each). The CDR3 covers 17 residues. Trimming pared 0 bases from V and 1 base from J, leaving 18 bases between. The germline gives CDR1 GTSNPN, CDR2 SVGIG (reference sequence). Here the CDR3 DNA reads TGTGCCTGGAGTGTACGATGGGACGGATTCACCCAAGAGACCCAGTACTTC. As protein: CAWSVRWDGFTQETQYF.

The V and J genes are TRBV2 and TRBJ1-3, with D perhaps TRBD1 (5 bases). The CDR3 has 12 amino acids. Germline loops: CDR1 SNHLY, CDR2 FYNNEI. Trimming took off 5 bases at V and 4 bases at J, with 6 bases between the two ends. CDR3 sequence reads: CASSPGGNTIYF. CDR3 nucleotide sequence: TGTGCCAGCAGTCCAGGGGGAAACACCATATATTTT.

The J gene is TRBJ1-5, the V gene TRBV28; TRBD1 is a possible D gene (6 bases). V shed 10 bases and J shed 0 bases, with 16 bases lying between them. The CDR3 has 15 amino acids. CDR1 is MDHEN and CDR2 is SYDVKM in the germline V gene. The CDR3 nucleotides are TGTGCCACGCGGCGGGGGGCGGTTAGCAATCAGCCCCAGCATTTT. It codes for CATRRGAVSNQPQHF.

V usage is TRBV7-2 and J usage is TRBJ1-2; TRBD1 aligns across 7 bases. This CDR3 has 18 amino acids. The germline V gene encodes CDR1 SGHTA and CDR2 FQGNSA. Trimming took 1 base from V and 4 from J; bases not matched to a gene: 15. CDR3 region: CASSLVSTRTGPFYGYTF. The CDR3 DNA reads TGTGCCAGCAGCTTAGTATCAACACGGACAGGCCCTTTCTATGGCTACACCTTC.

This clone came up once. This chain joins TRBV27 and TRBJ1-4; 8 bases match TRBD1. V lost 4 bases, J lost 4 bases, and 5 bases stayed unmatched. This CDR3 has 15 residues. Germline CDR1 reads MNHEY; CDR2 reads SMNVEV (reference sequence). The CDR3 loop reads CASSSYRGVNEKLFF. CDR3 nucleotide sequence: TGTGCCAGCAGTTCCTACAGGGGGGTTAATGAAAAACTGTTTTTT.

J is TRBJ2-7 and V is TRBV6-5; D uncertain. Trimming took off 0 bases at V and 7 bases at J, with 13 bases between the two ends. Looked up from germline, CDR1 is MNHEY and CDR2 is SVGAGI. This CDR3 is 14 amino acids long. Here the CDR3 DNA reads TGTGCCAGCAGTTACTCGCTTTCGGGTGCGGAGCAGTACTTC. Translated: CASSYSLSGAEQYF.

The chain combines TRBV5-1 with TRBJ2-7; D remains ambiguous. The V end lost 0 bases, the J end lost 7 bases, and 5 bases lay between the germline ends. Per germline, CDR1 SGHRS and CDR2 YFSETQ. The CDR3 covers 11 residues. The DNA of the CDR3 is TGCGCCAGCAGCTTGGGTGCGGAGCAGTACTTC. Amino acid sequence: CASSLGAEQYF.

DNA for the CDR3: TGTGCCAGCAGCTTAGAGCTAGTGGGGGCCTACGAGCAGTACTTC. Amino acids: CASSLELVGAYEQYF. J is TRBJ2-7 and V is TRBV11-2, with D tentatively TRBD1 or TRBD2 (5 bases each). V shed 0 bases and J shed 2 bases, with 11 bases lying between them. CDR1 is SGHAT and CDR2 is FQNNGV in the germline V gene. This CDR3 is built from 15 residues.

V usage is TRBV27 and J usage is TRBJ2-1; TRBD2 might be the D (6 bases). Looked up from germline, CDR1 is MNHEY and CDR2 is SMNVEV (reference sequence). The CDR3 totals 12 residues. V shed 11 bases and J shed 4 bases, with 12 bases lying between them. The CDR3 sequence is CASSSGYNEQFF. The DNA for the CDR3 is TGTGCCTCGAGTAGCGGATACAATGAGCAGTTCTTC.

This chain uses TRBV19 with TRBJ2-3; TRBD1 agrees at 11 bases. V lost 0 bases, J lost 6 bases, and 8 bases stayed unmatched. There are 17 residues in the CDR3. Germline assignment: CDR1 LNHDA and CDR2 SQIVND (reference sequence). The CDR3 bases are TGTGCCAGTAGTATAGATCGGCCGGGACAGGGGGAGGATACGCAGTATTTT. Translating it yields CASSIDRPGQGEDTQYF. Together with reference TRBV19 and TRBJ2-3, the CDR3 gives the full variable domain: DGGITQSPKYLFRKEGQNVTLSCEQNLNHDAMYWYRQDPGQGLRLIYYSQIVNDFQKGDIAEGYSVSREKKESFPLTVTSAQKNPTAFYLCASSIDRPGQGEDTQYFGPGTRLTVL.

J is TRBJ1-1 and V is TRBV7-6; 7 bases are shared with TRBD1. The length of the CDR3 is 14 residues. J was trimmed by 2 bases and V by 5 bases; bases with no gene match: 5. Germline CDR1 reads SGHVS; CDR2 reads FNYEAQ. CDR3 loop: CASSQQGPNTEAFF. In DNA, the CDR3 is TGTGCCAGCAGCCAACAGGGGCCTAACACTGAAGCTTTCTTT. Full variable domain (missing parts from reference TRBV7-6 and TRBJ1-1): GAGVSQSPRYKVTKRGQDVALRCDPISGHVSLYWYRQALGQGPEFLTYFNYEAQQDKSGLPNDRFSAERPEGSISTLTIQRTEQRDSAMYRCASSQQGPNTEAFFGQGTRLTVV.

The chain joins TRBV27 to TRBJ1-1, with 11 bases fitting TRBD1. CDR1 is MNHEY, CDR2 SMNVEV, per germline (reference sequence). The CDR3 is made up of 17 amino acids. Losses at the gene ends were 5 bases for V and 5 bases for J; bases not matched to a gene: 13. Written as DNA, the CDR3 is TGTGCCAGCAGTCTCAGCCCCCCGGGACAGGGGGGTACTGAAGCTTTCTTT. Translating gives CASSLSPPGQGGTEAFF.

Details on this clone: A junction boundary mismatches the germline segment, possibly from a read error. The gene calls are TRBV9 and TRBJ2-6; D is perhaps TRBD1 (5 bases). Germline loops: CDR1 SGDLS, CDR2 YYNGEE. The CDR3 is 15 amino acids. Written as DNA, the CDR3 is TGTGCCAGCAGCCGTGCCAACTCTGGGGCCAGCGTCCTGACTTTC. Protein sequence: CASSRANSGASVLTF. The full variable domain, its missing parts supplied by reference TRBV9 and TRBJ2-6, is DSGVTQTPKHLITATGQRVTLRCSPRSGDLSVYWYQQSLDQGLQFLIQYYNGEERAKGNILERFSAQQFPDLHSELNLSSLELGDSALYFCASSRANSGASVLTFGAGSRLTVL.